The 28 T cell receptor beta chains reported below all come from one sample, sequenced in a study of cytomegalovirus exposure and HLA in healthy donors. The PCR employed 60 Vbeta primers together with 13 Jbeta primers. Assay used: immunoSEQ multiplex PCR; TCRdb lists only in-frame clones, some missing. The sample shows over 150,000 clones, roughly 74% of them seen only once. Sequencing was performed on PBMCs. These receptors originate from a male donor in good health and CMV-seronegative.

The CDR3 nucleotides are TGTGCCAGCAGGGACAGCCAAGAGACCCAGTACTTC. It specifies CASRDSQETQYF. The chain uses TRBV6-6 and TRBJ2-5; TRBD1 is a possible D gene (6 bases). The ends were cut back, 6 bases at V and 1 base at J, with 6 bases in the middle. Germline CDR1 reads MNHNY; CDR2 reads SVGAGI (reference sequence). The CDR3 has 12 residues.

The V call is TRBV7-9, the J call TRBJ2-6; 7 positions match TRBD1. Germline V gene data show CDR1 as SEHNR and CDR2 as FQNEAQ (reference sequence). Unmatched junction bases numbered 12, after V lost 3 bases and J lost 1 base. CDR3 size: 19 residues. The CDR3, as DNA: TGTGCCAGCAGCTTTCGGGGACAGCCCATCCAGTCTGGGGCCAACGTCCTGACTTTC. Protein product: CASSFRGQPIQSGANVLTF.

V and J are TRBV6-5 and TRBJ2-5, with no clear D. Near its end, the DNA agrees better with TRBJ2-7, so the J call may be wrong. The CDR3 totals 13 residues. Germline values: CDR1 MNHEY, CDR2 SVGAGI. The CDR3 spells CASSPTVQYEQYF. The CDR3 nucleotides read TGTGCCAGCAGCCCAACCGTACAGTACGAGCAGTACTTC.

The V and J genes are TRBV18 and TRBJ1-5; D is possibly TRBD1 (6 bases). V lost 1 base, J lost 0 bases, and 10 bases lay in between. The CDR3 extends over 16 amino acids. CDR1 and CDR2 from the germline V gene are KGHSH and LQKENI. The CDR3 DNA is TGTGCCAGCTCACCACGACAGGCAGATAGCAATCAGCCCCAGCATTTT. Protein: CASSPRQADSNQPQHF.

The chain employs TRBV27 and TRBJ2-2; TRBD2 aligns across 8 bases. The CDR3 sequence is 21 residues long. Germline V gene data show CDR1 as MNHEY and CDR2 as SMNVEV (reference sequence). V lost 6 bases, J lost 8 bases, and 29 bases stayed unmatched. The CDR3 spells CASRTSKGVRARSGVSGELFF. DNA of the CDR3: TGTGCCAGCAGAACTTCTAAGGGGGTAAGGGCTCGTAGCGGGGTTTCTGGGGAGCTGTTTTTT.

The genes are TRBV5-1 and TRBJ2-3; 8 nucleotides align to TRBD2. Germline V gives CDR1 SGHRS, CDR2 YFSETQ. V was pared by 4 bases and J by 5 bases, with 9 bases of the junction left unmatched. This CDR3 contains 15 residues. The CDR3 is CASSPARGGRDTQYF. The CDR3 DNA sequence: TGCGCCAGCAGCCCTGCACGCGGGGGGCGAGATACGCAGTATTTT.

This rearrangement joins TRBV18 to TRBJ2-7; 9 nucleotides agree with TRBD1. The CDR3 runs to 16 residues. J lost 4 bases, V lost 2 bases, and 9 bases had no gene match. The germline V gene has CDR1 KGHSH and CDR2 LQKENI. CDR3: CASSPSPGQGLYEQYF. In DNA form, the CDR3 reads TGTGCCAGCTCACCATCCCCGGGACAGGGTCTGTACGAGCAGTACTTC.

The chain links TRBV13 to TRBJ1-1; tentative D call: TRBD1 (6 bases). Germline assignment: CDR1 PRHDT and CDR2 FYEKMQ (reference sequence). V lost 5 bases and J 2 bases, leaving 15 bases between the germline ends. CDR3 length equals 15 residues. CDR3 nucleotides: TGTGCCAGCAGCCAACGTCTACAGGGAAACACTGAAGCTTTCTTT. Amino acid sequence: CASSQRLQGNTEAFF.

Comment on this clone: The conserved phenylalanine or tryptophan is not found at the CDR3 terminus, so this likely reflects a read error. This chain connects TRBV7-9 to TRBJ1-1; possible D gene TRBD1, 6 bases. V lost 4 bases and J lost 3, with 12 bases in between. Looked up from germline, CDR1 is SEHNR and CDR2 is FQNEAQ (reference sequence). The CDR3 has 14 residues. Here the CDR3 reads CASSSAGVYTEAFL. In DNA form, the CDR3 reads TGTGCCAGCAGCTCAGCAGGGGTATACACTGAAGCTTTCTTG.

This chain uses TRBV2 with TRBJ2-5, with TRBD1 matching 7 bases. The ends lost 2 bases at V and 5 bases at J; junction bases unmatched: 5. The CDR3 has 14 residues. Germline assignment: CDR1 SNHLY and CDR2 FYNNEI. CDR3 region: CASSERQGWETQYF. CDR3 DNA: TGTGCCAGCAGTGAACGACAGGGCTGGGAGACCCAGTACTTC.

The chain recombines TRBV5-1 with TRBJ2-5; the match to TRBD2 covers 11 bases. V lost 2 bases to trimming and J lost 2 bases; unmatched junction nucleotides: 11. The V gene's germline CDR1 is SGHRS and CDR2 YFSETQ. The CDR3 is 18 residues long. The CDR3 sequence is CASSLKPPGLAAQETQYF. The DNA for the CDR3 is TGCGCCAGCAGCTTAAAGCCACCGGGACTAGCGGCTCAAGAGACCCAGTACTTC.

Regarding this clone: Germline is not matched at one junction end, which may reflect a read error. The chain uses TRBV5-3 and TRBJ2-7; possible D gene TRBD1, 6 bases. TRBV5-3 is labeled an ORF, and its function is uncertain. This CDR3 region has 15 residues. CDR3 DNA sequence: TGTGTCAGAAGCTACTACAGGGCGAGCTCCTACGAGCAGTACTTC. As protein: CVRSYYRASSYEQYF.

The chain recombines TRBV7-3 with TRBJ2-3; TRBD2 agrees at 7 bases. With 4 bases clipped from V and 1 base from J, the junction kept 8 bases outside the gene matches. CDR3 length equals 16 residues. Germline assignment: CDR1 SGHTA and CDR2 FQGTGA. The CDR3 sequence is CASSSPSGKRTDTQYF. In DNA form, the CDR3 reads TGTGCCAGCAGCTCACCGAGCGGGAAGCGCACAGATACGCAGTATTTT.

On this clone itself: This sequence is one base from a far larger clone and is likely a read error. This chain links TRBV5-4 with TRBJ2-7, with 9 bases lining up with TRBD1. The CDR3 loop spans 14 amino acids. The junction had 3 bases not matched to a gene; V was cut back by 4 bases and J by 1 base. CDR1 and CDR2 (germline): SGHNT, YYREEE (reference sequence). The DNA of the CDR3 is TGTGCCAGCAGCCCCGGGACAGGGTCCTACGAGCAGTACTTC. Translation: CASSPGTGSYEQYF.

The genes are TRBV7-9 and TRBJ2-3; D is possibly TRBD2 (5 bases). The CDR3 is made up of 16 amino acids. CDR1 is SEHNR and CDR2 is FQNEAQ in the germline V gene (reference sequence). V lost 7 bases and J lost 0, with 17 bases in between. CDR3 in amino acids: CASTLGGGLSTDTQYF. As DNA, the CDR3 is TGTGCCAGCACCCTAGGAGGCGGCTTGAGCACAGATACGCAGTATTTT.

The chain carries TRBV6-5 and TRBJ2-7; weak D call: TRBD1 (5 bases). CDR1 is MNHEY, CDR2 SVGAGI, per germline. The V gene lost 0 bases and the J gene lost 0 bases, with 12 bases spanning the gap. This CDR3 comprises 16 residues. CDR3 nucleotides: TGTGCCAGCAGTTACTCGAAAGGACACCTCTCCTACGAGCAGTACTTC. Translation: CASSYSKGHLSYEQYF.

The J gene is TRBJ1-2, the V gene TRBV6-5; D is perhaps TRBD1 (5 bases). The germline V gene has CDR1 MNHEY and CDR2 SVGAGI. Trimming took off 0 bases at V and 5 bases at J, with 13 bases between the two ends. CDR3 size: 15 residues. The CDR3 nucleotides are TGTGCCAGCAGTTACTCGACCCAGGGTGGGTATGGCTACACCTTC. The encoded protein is CASSYSTQGGYGYTF.

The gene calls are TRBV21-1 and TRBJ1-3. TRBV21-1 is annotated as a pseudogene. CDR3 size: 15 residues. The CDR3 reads CASVNWGGQLSTIYF. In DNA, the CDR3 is TGTGCCAGCGTAAACTGGGGAGGTCAGTTGAGCACCATATATTTT.

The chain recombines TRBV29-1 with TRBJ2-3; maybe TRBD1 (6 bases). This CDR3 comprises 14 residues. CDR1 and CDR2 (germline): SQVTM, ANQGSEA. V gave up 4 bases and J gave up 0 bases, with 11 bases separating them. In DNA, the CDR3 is TGCAGCGTTGTTCGCGGACAGAGCACAGATACGCAGTATTTT. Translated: CSVVRGQSTDTQYF.

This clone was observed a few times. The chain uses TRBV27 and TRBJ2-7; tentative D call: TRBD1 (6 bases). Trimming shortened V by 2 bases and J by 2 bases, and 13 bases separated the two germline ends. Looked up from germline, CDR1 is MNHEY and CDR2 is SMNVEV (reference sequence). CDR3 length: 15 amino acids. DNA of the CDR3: TGTGCCAGCAGTTTAACGTCAGGGGCAACCTACGAGCAGTACTTC. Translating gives CASSLTSGATYEQYF.

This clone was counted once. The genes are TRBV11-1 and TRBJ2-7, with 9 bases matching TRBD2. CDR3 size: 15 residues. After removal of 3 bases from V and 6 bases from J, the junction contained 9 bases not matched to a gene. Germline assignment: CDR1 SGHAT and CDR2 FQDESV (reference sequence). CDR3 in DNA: TGTGCCAGCAGCTTTAAGTCCCAGCGGGGGGCCGAGCAGTACTTC. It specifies CASSFKSQRGAEQYF.

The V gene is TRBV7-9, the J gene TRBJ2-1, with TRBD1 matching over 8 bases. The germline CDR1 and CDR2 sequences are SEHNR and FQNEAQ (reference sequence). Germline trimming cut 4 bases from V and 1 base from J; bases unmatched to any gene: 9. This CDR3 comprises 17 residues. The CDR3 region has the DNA TGTGCCAGCAGCTCCCTCGGACAGGGCACATCCTACAATGAGCAGTTCTTC. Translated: CASSSLGQGTSYNEQFF. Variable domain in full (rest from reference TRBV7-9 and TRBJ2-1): DTGVSQNPRHKITKRGQNVTFRCDPISEHNRLYWYRQTLGQGPEFLTYFQNEAQLEKSRLLSDRFSAERPKGSFSTLEIQRTEQGDSAMYLCASSSLGQGTSYNEQFFGPGTRLTVL.

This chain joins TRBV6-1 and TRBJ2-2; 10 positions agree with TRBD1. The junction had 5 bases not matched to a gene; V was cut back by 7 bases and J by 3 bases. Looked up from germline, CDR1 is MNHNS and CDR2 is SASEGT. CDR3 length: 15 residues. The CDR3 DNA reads TGTGCCAGCATTCCGACAGGGGGCTACACCGGGGAGCTGTTTTTT. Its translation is CASIPTGGYTGELFF.

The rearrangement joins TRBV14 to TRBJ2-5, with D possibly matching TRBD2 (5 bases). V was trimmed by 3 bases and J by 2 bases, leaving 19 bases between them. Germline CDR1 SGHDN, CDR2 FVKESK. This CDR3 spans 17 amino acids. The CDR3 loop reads CASSHSLRLGGQETQYF. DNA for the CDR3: TGTGCCAGCAGCCATTCCCTCAGGCTAGGAGGACAAGAGACCCAGTACTTC.

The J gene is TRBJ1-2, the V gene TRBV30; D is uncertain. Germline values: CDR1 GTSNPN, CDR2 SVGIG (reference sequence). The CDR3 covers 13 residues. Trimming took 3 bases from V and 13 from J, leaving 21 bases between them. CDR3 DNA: TGTGCCTGGAGGGACTCGGGGTGGACGTCCGCCACCTTC. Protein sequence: CAWRDSGWTSATF.

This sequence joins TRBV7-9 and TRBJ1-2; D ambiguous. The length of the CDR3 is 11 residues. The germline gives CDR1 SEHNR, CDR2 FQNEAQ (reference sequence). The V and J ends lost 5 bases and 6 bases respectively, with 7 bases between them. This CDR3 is CASSLEDGYTF. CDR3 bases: TGTGCCAGCAGCCTCGAGGATGGCTACACCTTC.

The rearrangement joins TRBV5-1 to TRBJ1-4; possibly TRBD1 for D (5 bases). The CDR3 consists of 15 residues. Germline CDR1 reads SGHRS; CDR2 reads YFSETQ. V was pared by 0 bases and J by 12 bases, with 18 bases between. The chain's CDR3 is CASSLVRGAGGELFF. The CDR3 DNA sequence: TGCGCCAGCAGCTTGGTAAGGGGTGCCGGGGGTGAACTGTTTTTT. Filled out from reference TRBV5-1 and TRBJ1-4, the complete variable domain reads KAGVTQTPRYLIKTRGQQVTLSCSPISGHRSVSWYQQTPGQGLQFLFEYFSETQRNKGNFPGRFSGRQFSNSRSEMNVSTLELGDSALYLCASSLVRGAGGELFFGSGTQLSVL.

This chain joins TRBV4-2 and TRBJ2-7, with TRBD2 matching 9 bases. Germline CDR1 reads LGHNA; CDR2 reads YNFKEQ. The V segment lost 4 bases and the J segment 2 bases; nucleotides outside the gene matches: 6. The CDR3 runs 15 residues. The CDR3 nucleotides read TGTGCCAGCAGCCTCGCGGGCGGGGGGGCCTACGAGCAGTACTTC. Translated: CASSLAGGGAYEQYF.